This T cell receptor beta chain was sequenced during a study of blood T cell repertoires in COVID-19. Resolution of symptoms, clearance, or two negative PCRs was present in recovered Cohort 3 donors. Assay used: immunoSEQ multiplex PCR; TCRdb lists only in-frame clones, some missing. The sample carries about 320,000 clones, roughly 90% recorded once. There are 15 residues in the CDR3. Between the trimmed V and J ends, which lost 6 bases and 8 bases, there was a span of 20 bases. Germline V gives CDR1 MNHEY, CDR2 SMNVEV (reference sequence). The receptor was derived from a man between 60 and 75 years old who had recovered from COVID-19. The sequenced sample was PBMCs or T cells enriched from blood (not recorded which). V is TRBV27 and J is TRBJ2-1, with TRBD2 as a possible D gene (7 bases). For the CDR3, the DNA is TGTGCCAGCAGCTTGCAGGGGACTACTAAAGATGAGCAGTTCTTC. Residues: CASSLQGTTKDEQFF.